This TCR beta chain came from a study of blood T cell repertoires in COVID-19 (dated by TCRdb to 2020 to 2021). Regarding the study in general: The collaborator samples originated in the United States, Italy and Spain and spanned the acute and convalescent phases of COVID-19. The prospective study material was composed of cDNA or gDNA derived from T cells, B-cell-depleted T cells, or PBMCs. Deeply sampled blood TCRbeta repertoires from subjects exposed to, actively infected with, or recovered from COVID-19 were included in the dataset. The repertoires were released in a freely available public database intended as a resource for research on the immune response to SARS-CoV-2. The samples were drawn from the first 160 participants of the ongoing ImmuneRACE study and from 1,254 subjects provided by 6 global collaborators. The sample metadata nearly always contained a de-identified subject ID, COVID-19 status, age in years and sex. HLA class I and class II types, where available, came from metadata supplied by the sample provider rather than from assay-based typing. Study-wide findings and limitations: How much clinical and demographic metadata was included differed by source and by participant, and the metadata was provided uncurated.

TCRbeta CDR3 regions were amplified from genomic DNA by means of the immunoSEQ Assay, a bias-controlled multiplex PCR. The study's own analysis went as follows. The number of nucleated cells in each sample was estimated from the amplification of reference gene primers within the assay. To quantify the absolute abundance of each unique TCRbeta CDR3 rearrangement, sequence reads were collapsed and filtered. For each sample, productive Simpson clonality was calculated as the square root of Simpson's diversity index over productive rearrangements. TCRdb stores this immuneACCESS table with in-frame sequences only. Part of the clones is absent; in the studies checked, under half of the shortfall reflects unresolved V genes, and no reason is known for the rest. D and trimming were read from the DNA, whereas the V and J calls and clone size are those reported in that table. This sample has approximately 500,000 clones in its table, and 80% to 90% of those were observed once. The top ten clonotypes cover approximately 2.9% of the sample.

V and J lose 3 bases and 3 bases, and a span of 12 bases separates them. Reading the germline V gene gives CDR1 SGHRS and CDR2 YFSETQ. Including cysteine and phenylalanine, the CDR3 has 14 amino acids. Just the 42-base CDR3 DNA is kept, in frame starting at base 1. Whole blood was collected in K2EDTA tubes by collaborating institutions according to the institutions' own protocols. For TCRbeta analysis, collaborators shipped samples in one of three forms: frozen whole blood, isolated PBMCs, or DNA extracted from either of those sample types. Note on this clone: Its recognized antigen is unknown. Base qualities are missing; no much larger clone stands one base away.

Recombination joined TRBV5-1 with TRBJ1-1, and possibly TRBD1, on 5 matching bases. The sample comprised peripheral blood. This sequence originates from a human donor in a cohort sampled during active COVID-19. Here is the DNA: TGCGCCAGCAGCTCGTCGGGACTCCACACTGAAGCTTTCTTT. This yields the protein CASSSSGLHTEAFF.